The 5 T cell receptor beta chains in this list originate from one sample, sequenced in a study of T cells in Graves' hyperthyroidism and ophthalmopathy. Amplification of TCR beta CDR3 regions was performed using RNA transcripts as template. Initially, a first-round RT-PCR of the TCR CDR3 employed the HTBI primer set. TCRdb reanalysed the multiplex PCR reads using MiXCR and keeps one entry per CDR3 protein. The repertoire includes 600,000 to 700,000 distinct CDR3 sequences, around 15% of them detected once, and around 4% sits in the top ten. The sample taken for sequencing was blood. The receptors derive from a woman aged 35 to 49 with Graves' ophthalmopathy.

This clonotype was seen many times. This chain connects TRBV12-3 or TRBV12-4 to TRBJ1-5, with D tentatively TRBD1 (5 bases). The CDR3 length is 12 residues. The V and J ends lost 10 bases and 7 bases respectively, with 14 bases between them. CDR3 coding DNA: TGTGCCACCGGTGGGGGGAGGCAGCCCCAGCATTTT. It codes for CATGGGRQPQHF.

This clonotype has ten or more counts. V gene TRBV4-2 combines with J gene TRBJ2-7; 11 bases line up with TRBD1. Germline V CDR1 and CDR2: LGHNA, YNFKEQ. The CDR3 is 19 residues long. Trimming removed 0 bases from V and 2 bases from J; junction bases left unmatched: 12. CDR3 sequence reads: CASSQEIWGQGVTTYEQYF. In DNA form, the CDR3 reads TGTGCCAGCAGCCAAGAGATTTGGGGACAGGGGGTCACAACCTACGAGCAGTACTTC.

Ten or more counts support this clonotype. J is TRBJ2-7 and V is TRBV12-3 or TRBV12-4; 10 bases map to TRBD1. There are 20 residues in the CDR3. V trimming: 2 bases; J trimming: 5 bases; junction bases outside the gene matches: 21. The CDR3 loop reads CASSLRPPGTGAPAVHEQYF. The CDR3 DNA sequence: TGTGCCAGCAGTTTAAGACCCCCCGGGACAGGGGCCCCGGCTGTGCACGAGCAGTACTTC.

The chain joins TRBV7-9 to TRBJ2-2, with D uncertain. The CDR3 is 15 amino acids. Trimming left V 1 base short and J 1 base short, with 7 bases between. Germline values: CDR1 SEHNR, CDR2 FQNEAQ (reference sequence). For the CDR3, the DNA is TGTGCCAGCAGCTTAGATCGACAGAACACCGGGGAGCTGTTTTTT. Amino acids: CASSLDRQNTGELFF.

The chain uses TRBV5-1 and TRBJ2-7; 9 nucleotides match TRBD2. After removal of 0 bases from V and 6 bases from J, the junction contained 10 bases not matched to a gene. Germline V gene lookup returns CDR1 SGHRS and CDR2 YFSETQ. The CDR3 consists of 16 residues. Here the CDR3 reads CASSLAQGSGSFEQYF. The CDR3 DNA is TGCGCCAGCAGCTTGGCGCAGGGTAGCGGGAGCTTCGAGCAGTACTTC.